This TCR beta chain was captured by sequencing in a study of T cells after yellow fever vaccination. This CDR3 region has 14 residues. Germline CDR1 SGHRS, CDR2 YFSETQ. Trimming took 2 bases from V and 2 from J; bases not matched to a gene: 4. This clonotype came up many times. Its specificity is unknown. Findings and limits, study-wide: Abundant clonotypes from the bulk population could get into FACS-sorted repertoires as contaminants.

It was through 5'RACE template switching that TCR cDNA was made, with a universal primer site and UMIs added. MiXCR, applied by TCRdb to the 5' RACE reads, yields one record per CDR3 protein. The data hold approximately 140,000 distinct CDR3 sequences, with 6.5% to 8.5% observed a single time. This receptor was obtained from a man under 40 who received the YFV17D yellow fever vaccine. The source was CD4+ T cells sorted from PBMCs, collected 5 days after the yellow fever booster vaccination. The chain joins TRBV5-1 to TRBJ2-7, with 7 bases aligning to TRBD1. This CDR3 is CASSFGTDTYEQYF. CDR3 coding DNA: TGCGCCAGCAGCTTCGGGACAGATACCTACGAGCAGTACTTC.